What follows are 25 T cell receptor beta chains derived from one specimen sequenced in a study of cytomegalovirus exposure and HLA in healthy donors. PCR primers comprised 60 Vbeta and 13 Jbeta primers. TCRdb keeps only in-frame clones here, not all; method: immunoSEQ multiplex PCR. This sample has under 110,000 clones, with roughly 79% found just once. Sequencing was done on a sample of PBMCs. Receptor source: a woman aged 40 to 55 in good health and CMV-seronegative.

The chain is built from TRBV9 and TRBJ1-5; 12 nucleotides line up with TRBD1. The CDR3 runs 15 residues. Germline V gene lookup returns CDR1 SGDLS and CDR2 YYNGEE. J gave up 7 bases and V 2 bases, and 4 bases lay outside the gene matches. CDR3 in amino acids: CASSVGDRGPQPQHF. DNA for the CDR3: TGTGCCAGCAGCGTTGGGGACAGGGGGCCCCAGCCCCAGCATTTT.

The CDR3 DNA reads as TGTGCTAGTGGTTCCCCCTACGGGGTAGGGGGGGCTGTAGATACGCAGTATTTT. Its protein is CASGSPYGVGGAVDTQYF. The V and J genes are TRBV12-5 and TRBJ2-3; possible D gene TRBD2, 7 bases. Trimming removed 4 bases at V and 5 bases at J, with 25 bases between. Germline V lookup: CDR1 LGHNT, CDR2 FRNRAP. The CDR3 covers 18 residues.

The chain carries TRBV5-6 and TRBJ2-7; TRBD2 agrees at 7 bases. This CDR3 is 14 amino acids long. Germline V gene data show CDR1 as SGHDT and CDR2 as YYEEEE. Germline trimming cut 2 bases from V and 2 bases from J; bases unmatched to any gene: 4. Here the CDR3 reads CASSLAGNTYEQYF. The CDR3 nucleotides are TGTGCCAGCAGCTTAGCGGGGAACACCTACGAGCAGTACTTC.

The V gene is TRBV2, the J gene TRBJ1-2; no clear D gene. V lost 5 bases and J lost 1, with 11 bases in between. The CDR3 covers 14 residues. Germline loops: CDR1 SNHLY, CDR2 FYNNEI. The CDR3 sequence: CASSFGLHNYGYTF. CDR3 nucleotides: TGTGCCAGCAGTTTTGGCCTCCATAACTATGGCTACACCTTC.

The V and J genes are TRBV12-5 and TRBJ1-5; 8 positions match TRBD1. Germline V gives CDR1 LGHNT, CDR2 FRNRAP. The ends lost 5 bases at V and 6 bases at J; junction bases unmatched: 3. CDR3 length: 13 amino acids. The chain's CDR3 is CASGQDRGQPQHF. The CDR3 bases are TGTGCTAGTGGTCAAGACAGGGGTCAGCCCCAGCATTTT.

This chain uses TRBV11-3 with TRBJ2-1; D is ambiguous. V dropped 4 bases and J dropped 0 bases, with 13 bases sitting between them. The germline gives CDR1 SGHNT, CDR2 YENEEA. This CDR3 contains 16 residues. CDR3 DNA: TGTGCCAGCAGCTCCTACTCGGGTAGCTCCTACAATGAGCAGTTCTTC. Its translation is CASSSYSGSSYNEQFF.

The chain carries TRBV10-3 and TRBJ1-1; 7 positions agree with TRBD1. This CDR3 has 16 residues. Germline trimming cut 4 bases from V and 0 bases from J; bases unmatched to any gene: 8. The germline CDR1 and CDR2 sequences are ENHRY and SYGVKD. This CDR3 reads CAISGGQRGLNTEAFF. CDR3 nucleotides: TGTGCCATCAGTGGGGGACAGCGAGGCTTGAACACTGAAGCTTTCTTT.

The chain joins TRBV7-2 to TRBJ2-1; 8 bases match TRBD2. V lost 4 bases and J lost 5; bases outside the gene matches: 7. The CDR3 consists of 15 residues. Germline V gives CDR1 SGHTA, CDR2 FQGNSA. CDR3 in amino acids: CASSSGGEGHNEQFF. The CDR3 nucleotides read TGTGCCAGCAGCTCGGGGGGGGAGGGACACAATGAGCAGTTCTTC.

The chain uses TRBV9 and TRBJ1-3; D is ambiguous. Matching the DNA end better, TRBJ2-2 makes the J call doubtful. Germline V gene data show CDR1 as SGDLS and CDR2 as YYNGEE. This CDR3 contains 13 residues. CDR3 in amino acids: CASSEPNTGELFF. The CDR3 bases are TGTGCCAGCAGCGAGCCGAACACCGGGGAGCTGTTTTTT.

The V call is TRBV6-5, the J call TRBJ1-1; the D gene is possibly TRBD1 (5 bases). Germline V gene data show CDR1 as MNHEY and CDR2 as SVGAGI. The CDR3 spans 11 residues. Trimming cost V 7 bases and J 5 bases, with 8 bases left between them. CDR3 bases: TGTGCCAGCACCTACAGGACTGAAGCTTTCTTT. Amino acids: CASTYRTEAFF.

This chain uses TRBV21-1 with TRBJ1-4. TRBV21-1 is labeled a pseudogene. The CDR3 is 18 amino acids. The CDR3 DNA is TGTGCCAGCAGCGGACGGGACTTTGATGGGGGGACTAATGAAAAACTGTTTTTT. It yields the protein CASSGRDFDGGTNEKLFF.

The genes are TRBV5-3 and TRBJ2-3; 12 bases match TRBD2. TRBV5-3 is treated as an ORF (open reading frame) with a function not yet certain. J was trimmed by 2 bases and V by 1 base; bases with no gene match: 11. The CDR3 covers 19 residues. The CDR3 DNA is TGTGCCAGAAGCTTGAACCTAGCGGGAGGGCCTGGGGTCACAGATACGCAGTATTTT. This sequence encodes CARSLNLAGGPGVTDTQYF.

CDR3 loop: CASSLVVRDRPRHTGELFF. The CDR3 DNA sequence: TGCGCCAGCAGCTTGGTAGTGAGGGATCGCCCGAGACACACCGGGGAGCTGTTTTTT. This sequence joins TRBV5-1 and TRBJ2-2, with a possible D match to TRBD2 (5 bases). Germline V lookup: CDR1 SGHRS, CDR2 YFSETQ. This CDR3 contains 19 residues. Trimming cost V 0 bases and J 3 bases, with 21 bases left between them.

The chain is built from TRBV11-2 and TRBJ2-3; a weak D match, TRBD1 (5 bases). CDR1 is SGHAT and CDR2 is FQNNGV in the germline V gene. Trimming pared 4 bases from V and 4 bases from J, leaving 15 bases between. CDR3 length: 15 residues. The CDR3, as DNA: TGTGCCAGCAGCTCAAGGGGTGCCAACCCAGATACGCAGTATTTT. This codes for CASSSRGANPDTQYF.

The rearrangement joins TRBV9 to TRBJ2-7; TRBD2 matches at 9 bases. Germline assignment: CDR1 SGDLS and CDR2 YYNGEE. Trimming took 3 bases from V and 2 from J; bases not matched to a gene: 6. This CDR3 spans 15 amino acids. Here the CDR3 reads CASSATGTSTYEQYF. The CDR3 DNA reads TGTGCCAGCAGCGCGACCGGGACTAGCACCTACGAGCAGTACTTC.

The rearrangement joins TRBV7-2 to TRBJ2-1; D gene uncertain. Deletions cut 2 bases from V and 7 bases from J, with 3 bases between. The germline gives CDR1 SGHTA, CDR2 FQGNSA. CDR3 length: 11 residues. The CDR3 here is CASSLQNEQFF. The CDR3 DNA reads TGTGCCAGCAGCTTACAGAATGAGCAGTTCTTC.

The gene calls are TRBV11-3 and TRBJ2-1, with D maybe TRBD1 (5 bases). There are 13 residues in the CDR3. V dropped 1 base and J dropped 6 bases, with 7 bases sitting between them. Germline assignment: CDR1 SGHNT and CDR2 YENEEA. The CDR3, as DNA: TGTGCCAGCAGCTTAGGCAGGGCCAATGAGCAGTTCTTC. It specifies CASSLGRANEQFF.

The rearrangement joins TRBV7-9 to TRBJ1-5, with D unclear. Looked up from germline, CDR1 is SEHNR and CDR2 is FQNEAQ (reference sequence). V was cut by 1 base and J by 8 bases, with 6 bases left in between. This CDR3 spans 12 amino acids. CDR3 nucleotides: TGTGCCAGCAGCTTAGGGAGGGAGCCCCAGCATTTT. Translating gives CASSLGREPQHF.

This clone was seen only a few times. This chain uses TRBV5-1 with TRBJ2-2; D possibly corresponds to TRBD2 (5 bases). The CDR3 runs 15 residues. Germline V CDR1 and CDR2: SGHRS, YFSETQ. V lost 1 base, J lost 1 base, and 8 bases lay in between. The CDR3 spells CASSLRRQNTGELFF. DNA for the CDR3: TGCGCCAGCAGCTTGAGGAGGCAGAACACCGGGGAGCTGTTTTTT.

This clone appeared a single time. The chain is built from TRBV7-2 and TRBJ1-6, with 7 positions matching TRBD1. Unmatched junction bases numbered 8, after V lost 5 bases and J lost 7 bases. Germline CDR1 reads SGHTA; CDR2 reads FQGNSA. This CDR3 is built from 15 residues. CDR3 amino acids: CASSLDRVWNSPLHF. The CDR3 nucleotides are TGTGCCAGCAGCCTCGACAGGGTTTGGAATTCACCCCTCCACTTT.

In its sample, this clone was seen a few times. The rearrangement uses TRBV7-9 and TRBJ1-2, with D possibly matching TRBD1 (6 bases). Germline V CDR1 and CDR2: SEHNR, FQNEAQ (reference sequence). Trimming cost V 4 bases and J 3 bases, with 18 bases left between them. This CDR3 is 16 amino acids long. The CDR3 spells CASSSGHRVPYYGYTF. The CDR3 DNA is TGTGCCAGCAGCTCGGGCCACAGGGTCCCCTACTATGGCTACACCTTC.

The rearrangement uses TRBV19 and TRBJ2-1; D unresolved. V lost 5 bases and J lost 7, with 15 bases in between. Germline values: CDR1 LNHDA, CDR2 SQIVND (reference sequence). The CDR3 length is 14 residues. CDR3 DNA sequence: TGTGCCAGTAGTCTCAGTTCGGGTATAAATGAGCAGTTCTTC. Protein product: CASSLSSGINEQFF.

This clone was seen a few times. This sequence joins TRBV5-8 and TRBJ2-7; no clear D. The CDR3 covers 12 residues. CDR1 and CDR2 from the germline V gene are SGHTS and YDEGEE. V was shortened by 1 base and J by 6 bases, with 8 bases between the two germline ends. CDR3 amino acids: CASSLNPVEQYF. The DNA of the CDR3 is TGTGCCAGCAGCTTGAACCCGGTCGAGCAGTACTTC.

The DNA of the CDR3 is TGTGCCAGCAGTTTATCGGGACAGGGGGACTCTGGGGCCAACGTCCTGACTTTC. Translating it yields CASSLSGQGDSGANVLTF. The J gene is TRBJ2-6, the V gene TRBV27; TRBD1 agrees at 11 bases. CDR3 length: 18 residues. Germline V gene lookup returns CDR1 MNHEY and CDR2 SMNVEV (reference sequence). V gave up 0 bases and J gave up 0 bases; unmatched junction bases: 1. Based on the CDR3 plus reference TRBV27 and TRBJ2-6, the full variable domain is EAQVTQNPRYLITVTGKKLTVTCSQNMNHEYMSWYRQDPGLGLRQIYYSMNVEVTDKGDVPEGYKVSRKEKRNFPLILESPSPNQTSLYFCASSLSGQGDSGANVLTFGAGSRLTVL.

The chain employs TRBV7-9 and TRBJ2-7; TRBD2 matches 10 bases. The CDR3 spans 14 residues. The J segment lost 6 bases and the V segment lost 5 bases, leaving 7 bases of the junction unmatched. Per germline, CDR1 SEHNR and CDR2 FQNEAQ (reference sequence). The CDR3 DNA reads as TGTGCCAGCAGCGTTAGCGGGGGGACGCTCGAGCAGTACTTC. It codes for CASSVSGGTLEQYF.